This note documents a single T cell receptor (beta chain) sequence. The target antigen is unknown. Synthesis of cDNA was performed by 5'RACE using 10-nucleotide random UMIs. TCRdb reprocessed the 5' RACE reads with MiXCR, giving one entry per CDR3 protein. Of around 70,000 distinct CDR3 sequences listed, roughly 4.9% are singletons. The data stem from a study of neurological immune-mediated disorders. Findings and limits, study-wide: The multiple sclerosis repertoire cluster lacked an association with any feature, whether clinical or MRI.

Germline CDR1 is LGHNA and CDR2 is YSLEER. CDR3 size: 15 residues. Trimming took off 1 base at V and 7 bases at J, with 14 bases between the two ends. From 2 million PBMCs stored at -80 C, the unsorted libraries were generated. The receptor was isolated from a woman in her seventies with multiple sclerosis. The sample was PBMCs. The chain combines TRBV4-3 with TRBJ2-4; D is possibly TRBD1 (7 bases). The CDR3: CASSQGTQGRNIQYF. The CDR3, as DNA: TGCGCCAGCAGCCAAGGCACACAGGGGAGGAACATTCAGTACTTC.